This passage covers 9 T cell receptor beta chains from one sample sequenced in a study of Ad26.COV2.S vaccination and SARS-CoV-2 variants. The table came from immunoSEQ multiplex PCR; TCRdb's copy has only in-frame clones and leaves some out. The sample yields a few hundred thousand clones, approximately 90% seen once. Stated treatment: some 20 received Ad26.COV2.S at low or high dose, single or two shots; a few received placebo; per-sample allocation not given. Vaccine and placebo recipients were sampled on day 63 after the first injection. The material sequenced was peripheral blood, taken in a trial of Ad26.COV2.S vaccine versus placebo. Receptors were obtained from a person aged 18 to 59 who received the Ad26.COV2.S COVID-19 vaccine or a placebo.

This rearrangement joins TRBV4-1 to TRBJ1-5, with unresolved D. V shed 0 bases and J shed 4 bases, with 16 bases lying between them. There are 17 residues in the CDR3. Germline CDR1 reads MGHRA; CDR2 reads YSYEKL. Here the CDR3 reads CASSQDPTDRGNQPQHF. The CDR3 DNA reads TGCGCCAGCAGCCAAGACCCGACGGACCGGGGAAATCAGCCCCAGCATTTT.

This rearrangement joins TRBV4-3 to TRBJ1-4; no clear D. Trimming removed 1 base from V and 5 bases from J, with 11 bases in between. The CDR3 has 15 amino acids. Germline V gene lookup returns CDR1 LGHNA and CDR2 YSLEER. CDR3 loop: CASSQAGRNNEKLFF. The CDR3 DNA is TGCGCCAGCAGCCAAGCTGGACGGAACAATGAAAAACTGTTTTTT.

The chain employs TRBV7-8 and TRBJ1-1, with D tentatively TRBD1 (5 bases). Germline CDR1 and CDR2: SGHVS and FQNEAQ. This CDR3 is built from 18 residues. V was shortened by 1 base and J by 2 bases, with 20 bases between the two germline ends. CDR3 loop: CASSLVHSVRGENTEAFF. Written as DNA, the CDR3 is TGTGCCAGCAGCTTAGTCCATAGCGTGCGGGGCGAAAACACTGAAGCTTTCTTT. Using reference TRBV7-8 and TRBJ1-1 for the parts outside the CDR3, the full variable domain is GAGVSQSPRYKVAKRGQDVALRCDPISGHVSLFWYQQALGQGPEFLTYFQNEAQLDKSGLPSDRFFAERPEGSVSTLKIQRTQQEDSAVYLCASSLVHSVRGENTEAFFGQGTRLTVV.

The chain combines TRBV14 with TRBJ2-3, with TRBD2 identical over 7 bases. The CDR3 has 15 amino acids. From germline, CDR1 is SGHDN and CDR2 FVKESK. The V gene end was trimmed by 2 bases and the J gene end by 4 bases; junction bases not matched to a gene: 6. CDR3 loop: CASSQLTSTPDTQYF. The CDR3 region has the DNA TGTGCCAGCAGCCAATTGACTAGCACGCCAGATACGCAGTATTTT.

The V call is TRBV6-2 or TRBV6-3, the J call TRBJ2-7; the match to TRBD2 covers 12 bases. Germline-derived CDR1 and CDR2 are MNHEY and SVGEGT. Germline trimming cut 0 bases from V and 3 bases from J; bases unmatched to any gene: 12. CDR3 length: 19 residues. This CDR3 is CASSYSSLAGGPNRYEQYF. For the CDR3, the DNA is TGTGCCAGCAGTTACTCGAGCCTAGCGGGGGGGCCGAATCGCTACGAGCAGTACTTC.

This sequence joins TRBV19 and TRBJ1-5; 7 bases agree with TRBD1. Trimming removed 8 bases from V and 6 bases from J; junction bases left unmatched: 7. The CDR3 is made up of 13 amino acids. In germline, CDR1 is LNHDA, CDR2 SQIVND (reference sequence). The CDR3 DNA reads as TGTGCCAGTGGGGAACAGGGGACTCAGCCCCAGCATTTT. Translated: CASGEQGTQPQHF.

The rearrangement links TRBV7-9 to TRBJ1-2; D is undetermined. Trimming left V 5 bases short and J 8 bases short, with 12 bases between. CDR1 and CDR2 from the germline V gene are SEHNR and FQNEAQ (reference sequence). The CDR3 is made up of 12 amino acids. CDR3 region: CASSKGPDGYTF. In DNA form, the CDR3 reads TGTGCCAGCAGCAAAGGTCCCGACGGCTACACCTTC.

V is TRBV5-6 and J is TRBJ2-5, with D unclear. Germline CDR1 reads SGHDT; CDR2 reads YYEEEE. Trimming shortened V by 2 bases and J by 2 bases, and 10 bases separated the two germline ends. This CDR3 is 14 amino acids long. The CDR3 is CASSFGSGQETQYF. The CDR3 DNA reads as TGTGCCAGCAGCTTCGGAAGTGGGCAAGAGACCCAGTACTTC.

The V gene is TRBV30, the J gene TRBJ2-1, with 9 nucleotides matching TRBD2. Germline V gene data show CDR1 as GTSNPN and CDR2 as SVGIG (reference sequence). V lost 3 bases, J lost 0 bases, and 12 bases stayed unmatched. The CDR3 runs 18 residues. The CDR3 loop is CAWSAAAGGRFSYNEQFF. The CDR3 region has the DNA TGTGCCTGGAGCGCCGCGGCGGGGGGGCGCTTCTCCTACAATGAGCAGTTCTTC.